The 21 T cell receptor beta chains presented below share a single source sample, sequenced in a study of T-cell memory formation after mild COVID-19. Each CDR3 protein is one row after TCRdb ran MiXCR on the 5' RACE reads. The sample shows under 35,000 distinct CDR3 sequences, 15% to 20% of them seen only once. The source material was PBMCs or a T cell subset sorted from them (not recorded which). These receptors were obtained from an adult who had mild COVID-19 (a few samples of this study predate the infection). Cell type and time point are not known.

This clonotype was picked up a small number of times. This chain uses TRBV6-2 or TRBV6-3 with TRBJ1-5; D call uncertain. The CDR3 runs 16 residues. Between the trimmed V and J ends, which lost 6 bases and 2 bases, there was a span of 17 bases. Germline CDR1 and CDR2: MNHEY and SVGEGT. CDR3 sequence reads: CASRIGPGRGNQPQHF. The CDR3 DNA follows: TGTGCCAGCAGGATAGGCCCCGGACGGGGCAATCAGCCCCAGCATTTT.

This clonotype was seen a few times. The rearrangement uses TRBV11-3 and TRBJ2-1, with 13 bases fitting TRBD2. Germline V lookup: CDR1 SGHNT, CDR2 YENEEA. V shed 4 bases and J 8 bases; nucleotides not matched to a gene: 8. This CDR3 has 16 residues. CDR3 DNA: TGTGCCAGCAGCTACCGACTAGCGGGAGGCAGGTATGAGCAGTTCTTC. This codes for CASSYRLAGGRYEQFF.

This clonotype was counted at least ten times. V gene TRBV18 combines with J gene TRBJ1-4, with TRBD1 as a possible D gene (5 bases). The CDR3 has 15 amino acids. The V gene's germline CDR1 is KGHSH and CDR2 LQKENI. Trimming cost V 0 bases and J 7 bases, with 12 bases left between them. CDR3 amino acids: CASSPPGQGGEKLFF. The CDR3 region has the DNA TGTGCCAGCTCACCACCGGGGCAGGGAGGTGAAAAACTGTTTTTT.

This clonotype was observed many times. The chain links TRBV10-3 to TRBJ2-2; no firm D call. The CDR3 covers 13 residues. Looked up from germline, CDR1 is ENHRY and CDR2 is SYGVKD. V lost 8 bases and J lost 4, with 11 bases in between. The CDR3 sequence is CAISSPGTGELFF. In DNA form, the CDR3 reads TGTGCCATCTCGTCGCCGGGCACCGGGGAGCTGTTTTTT.

This clonotype was detected ten times or more. The chain joins TRBV4-3 to TRBJ2-1; no reliable D call. The CDR3 consists of 14 residues. Per the germline V gene, CDR1 is LGHNA and CDR2 is YSLEER. V shed 0 bases and J shed 4 bases, with 7 bases lying between them. The CDR3 loop is CASSQDRFYNEQFF. CDR3 DNA: TGCGCCAGCAGCCAAGATCGCTTTTACAATGAGCAGTTCTTC.

This clonotype was counted ten times or more. This rearrangement joins TRBV5-1 to TRBJ2-2, with D unresolved. From germline, CDR1 is SGHRS and CDR2 YFSETQ. The V end lost 5 bases, the J end lost 6 bases, and 14 bases lay between the germline ends. The CDR3 totals 14 residues. CDR3: CASRGLVDAGELFF. CDR3 bases: TGCGCCAGCAGAGGTCTAGTTGATGCCGGGGAGCTGTTTTTT.

The chain recombines TRBV30 with TRBJ1-1; D is unresolved. Trimming left V 7 bases short and J 3 bases short, with 9 bases between. The CDR3 spans 11 residues. Germline CDR1 GTSNPN, CDR2 SVGIG (reference sequence). CDR3 in DNA: TGTGCCTCCCGTAGCGACACTGAAGCTTTCTTT. This codes for CASRSDTEAFF.

This clonotype came up many times. The chain has TRBV7-2 and TRBJ2-1; 9 bases are shared with TRBD2. The CDR3 runs 14 residues. The V and J ends lost 5 bases and 7 bases, in that order; junction bases with no gene match: 6. Per germline, CDR1 SGHTA and CDR2 FQGNSA. CDR3 sequence (DNA): TGTGCCAGCAGCCCGGGACTAGCCGGGAATGAGCAGTTCTTC. Protein: CASSPGLAGNEQFF.

This clonotype was seen at least ten times. The chain carries TRBV11-3 and TRBJ2-5; TRBD2 matches at 10 bases. CDR3 size: 19 residues. The V gene's germline CDR1 is SGHNT and CDR2 YENEEA. The V gene end was trimmed by 1 base and the J gene end by 3 bases; junction bases not matched to a gene: 14. CDR3 in DNA: TGTGCCAGCAGCTTAGCGGGGCGACTAGCGGGTGCCTCAGAAGAGACCCAGTACTTC. The encoded protein is CASSLAGRLAGASEETQYF.

This clonotype was counted at least ten times. This chain uses TRBV6-5 with TRBJ2-7; 9 bases map to TRBD1. This CDR3 is built from 14 residues. Germline lookup yields CDR1 MNHEY and CDR2 SVGAGI. Trimming cost V 8 bases and J 1 base; bases outside gene matches: 6. The CDR3 nucleotides read TGTGCCAGCGGTACCGGGACAGGGTCCTACGAGCAGTACTTC. This gives the protein CASGTGTGSYEQYF.

This clonotype was recorded at least ten times. V gene TRBV24-1 combines with J gene TRBJ1-5; 8 nucleotides line up with TRBD1. This CDR3 is built from 16 residues. In germline, CDR1 is KGHDR, CDR2 SFDVKD. With 4 bases clipped from V and 2 bases from J, the junction kept 6 bases outside the gene matches. CDR3: CATSDRSTGGNQPQHF. The CDR3, as DNA: TGTGCCACCAGTGACCGATCGACAGGGGGCAATCAGCCCCAGCATTTT.

The chain links TRBV7-2 to TRBJ1-3; D is undetermined. Germline CDR1 and CDR2: SGHTA and FQGNSA. The CDR3 extends over 13 amino acids. Deletions cut 2 bases from V and 4 bases from J, with 6 bases between. The CDR3 DNA sequence: TGTGCCAGCAGCTTAAATTCCGGAAACACCATATATTTT. This codes for CASSLNSGNTIYF. The complete variable domain, with remaining parts taken from reference TRBV7-2 and TRBJ1-3, reads GAGVSQSPSNKVTEKGKDVELRCDPISGHTALYWYRQSLGQGLEFLIYFQGNSAPDKSGLPSDRFSAERTGGSVSTLTIQRTQQEDSAVYLCASSLNSGNTIYFGEGSWLTVV.

V gene TRBV7-2 combines with J gene TRBJ2-3, with 13 positions matching TRBD2. V was clipped by 5 bases and J by 2 bases; unmatched bases: 10. Per the germline V gene, CDR1 is SGHTA and CDR2 is FQGNSA. This CDR3 region has 18 residues. The CDR3 coding sequence is TGTGCCAGCAGCGATAGGACTAGCGGGGGCAGGACCACAGATACGCAGTATTTT. This translates into CASSDRTSGGRTTDTQYF.

This clonotype was counted ten times or more. CDR3: CASTRGRSNYNEQFF. For the CDR3, the DNA is TGTGCCAGCACCCGGGGCAGGTCAAACTACAATGAGCAGTTCTTC. The chain employs TRBV12-3 or TRBV12-4 and TRBJ2-1, with D perhaps given as TRBD1 or TRBD2 (5 bases each). This CDR3 is 15 amino acids long. Trimming shortened V by 7 bases and J by 3 bases, and 16 bases separated the two germline ends.

This clonotype has a count of ten or more. CDR3 protein: CASSRTGGTYEQYF. CDR3 nucleotide sequence: TGTGCCAGCAGTCGGACAGGAGGGACCTACGAGCAGTACTTC. This chain links TRBV5-4 with TRBJ2-7; D might be TRBD1 (7 bases). CDR1 and CDR2 from the germline V gene are SGHNT and YYREEE (reference sequence). Between the trimmed V and J ends, which lost 5 bases and 2 bases, there was a span of 14 bases. The CDR3 runs 14 residues.

The rearrangement uses TRBV15 and TRBJ1-5; TRBD1 matches 7 bases. Germline V gene sequence: CDR1 LNHNV, CDR2 YYDKDF (reference sequence). The CDR3 length is 14 residues. V lost 3 bases to trimming and J lost 7 bases; unmatched junction nucleotides: 6. CDR3 nucleotide sequence: TGTGCCACCAGCAGCGGACAGGAACAGCAGCCCCAGCATTTT. It is translated as CATSSGQEQQPQHF.

The genes are TRBV11-3 and TRBJ2-1, with 7 nucleotides matching TRBD2. Germline CDR1 reads SGHNT; CDR2 reads YENEEA. The CDR3 has 16 amino acids. J was trimmed by 1 base and V by 1 base; bases with no gene match: 4. In DNA, the CDR3 is TGTGCCAGCAGCTTAGGGGGGACTACTTCCTACAATGAGCAGTTCTTC. Protein sequence: CASSLGGTTSYNEQFF.

The chain is built from TRBV21-1 and TRBJ2-1; the D segment call TRBD2 is taken from the table without a DNA check. TRBV21-1 is assigned pseudogene status. CDR3 length equals 17 residues. The CDR3 protein is CASSKEGSARTINEQFF. The DNA for the CDR3 is TGTGCCAGCAGCAAAGAAGGTTCGGCTAGGACCATCAATGAGCAGTTCTTC.

The V and J genes are TRBV4-1 and TRBJ2-3; 8 nucleotides agree with TRBD2. This CDR3 spans 17 amino acids. The germline gives CDR1 MGHRA, CDR2 YSYEKL. The trim removed 1 base at V and 1 base at J, leaving 7 bases unmatched. CDR3 loop: CASSQGSSGGGTDTQYF. The CDR3, as DNA: TGCGCCAGCAGCCAAGGATCTTCGGGGGGGGGCACAGATACGCAGTATTTT.

This clonotype showed up many times. This chain links TRBV5-1 with TRBJ2-7; 11 bases match TRBD2. J gave up 11 bases and V 4 bases, and 14 bases lay outside the gene matches. Germline assignment: CDR1 SGHRS and CDR2 YFSETQ. The CDR3 consists of 15 residues. The CDR3 protein is CASSPGTSGTLREYF. In nucleotides, the CDR3 is TGCGCCAGCAGCCCGGGGACTAGCGGAACACTCAGGGAGTACTTC.

DNA of the CDR3: TGTGCCAGCAGCTTTCCGGCTAGCGGGGTGATGGATGAGCAGTTCTTC. Translating it yields CASSFPASGVMDEQFF. This sequence joins TRBV7-8 and TRBJ2-1; TRBD2 agrees at 9 bases. Unmatched junction bases numbered 11, after V lost 3 bases and J lost 8 bases. The CDR3 has 16 residues. The germline CDR1 and CDR2 sequences are SGHVS and FQNEAQ.